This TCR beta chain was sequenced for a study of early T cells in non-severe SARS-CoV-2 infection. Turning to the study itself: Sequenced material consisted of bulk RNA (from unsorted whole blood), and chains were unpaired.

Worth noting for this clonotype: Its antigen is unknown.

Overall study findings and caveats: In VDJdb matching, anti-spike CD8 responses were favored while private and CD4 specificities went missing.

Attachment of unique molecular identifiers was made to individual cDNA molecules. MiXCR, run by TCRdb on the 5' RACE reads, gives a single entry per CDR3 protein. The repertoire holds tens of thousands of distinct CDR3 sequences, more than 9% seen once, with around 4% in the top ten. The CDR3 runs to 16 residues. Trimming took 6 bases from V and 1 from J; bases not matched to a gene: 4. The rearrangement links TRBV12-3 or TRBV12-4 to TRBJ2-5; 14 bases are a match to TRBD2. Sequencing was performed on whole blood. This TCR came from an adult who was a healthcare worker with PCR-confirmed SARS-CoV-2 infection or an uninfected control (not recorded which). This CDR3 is CASSPGLAGGQETQYF. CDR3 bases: TGTGCCAGCAGCCCAGGACTAGCGGGAGGCCAAGAGACCCAGTACTTC.